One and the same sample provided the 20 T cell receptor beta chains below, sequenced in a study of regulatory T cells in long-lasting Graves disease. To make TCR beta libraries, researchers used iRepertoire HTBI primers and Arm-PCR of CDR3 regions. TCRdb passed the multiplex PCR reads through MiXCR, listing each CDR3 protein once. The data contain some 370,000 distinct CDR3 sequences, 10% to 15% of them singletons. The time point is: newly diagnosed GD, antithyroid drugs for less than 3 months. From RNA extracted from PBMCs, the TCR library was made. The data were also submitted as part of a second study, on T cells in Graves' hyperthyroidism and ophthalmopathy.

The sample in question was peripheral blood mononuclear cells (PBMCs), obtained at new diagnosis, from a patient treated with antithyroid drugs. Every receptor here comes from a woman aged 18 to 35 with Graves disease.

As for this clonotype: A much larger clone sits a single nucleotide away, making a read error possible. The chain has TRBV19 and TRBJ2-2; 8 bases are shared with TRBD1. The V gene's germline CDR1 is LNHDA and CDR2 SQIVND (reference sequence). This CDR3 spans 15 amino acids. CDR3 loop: CVSSWGQANTGELFF. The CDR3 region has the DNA TGTGTCAGTAGTTGGGGACAGGCGAACACCGGGGAGCTGTTTTTT.

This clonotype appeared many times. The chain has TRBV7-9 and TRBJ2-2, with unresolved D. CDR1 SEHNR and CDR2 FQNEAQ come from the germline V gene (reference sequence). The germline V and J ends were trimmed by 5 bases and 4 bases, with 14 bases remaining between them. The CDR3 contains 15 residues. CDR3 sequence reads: CASSLSPPSTGELFF. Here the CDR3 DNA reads TGTGCCAGCAGCCTCAGCCCCCCAAGCACCGGGGAGCTGTTTTTT.

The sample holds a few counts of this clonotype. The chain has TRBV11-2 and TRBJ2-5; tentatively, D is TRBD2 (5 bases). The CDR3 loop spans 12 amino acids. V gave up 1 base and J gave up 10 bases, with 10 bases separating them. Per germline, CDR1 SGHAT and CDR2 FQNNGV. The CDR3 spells CASSLAGWGQYF. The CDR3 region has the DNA TGTGCCAGCAGCTTAGCGGGATGGGGCCAGTACTTC.

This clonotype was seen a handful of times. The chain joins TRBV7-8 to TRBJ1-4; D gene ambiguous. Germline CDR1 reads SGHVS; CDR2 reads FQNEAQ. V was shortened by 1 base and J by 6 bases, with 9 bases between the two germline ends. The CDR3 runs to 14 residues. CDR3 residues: CASSLGRMDEKLFF. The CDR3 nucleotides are TGTGCCAGCAGCTTAGGACGGATGGATGAAAAACTGTTTTTT.

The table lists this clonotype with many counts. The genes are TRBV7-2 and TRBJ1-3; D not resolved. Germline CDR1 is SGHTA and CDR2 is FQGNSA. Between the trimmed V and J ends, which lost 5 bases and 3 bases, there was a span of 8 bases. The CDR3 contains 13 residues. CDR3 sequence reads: CASSPALGNTIYF. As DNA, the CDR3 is TGTGCCAGCAGCCCAGCCCTTGGAAACACCATATATTTT. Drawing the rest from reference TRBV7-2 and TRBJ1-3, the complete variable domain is GAGVSQSPSNKVTEKGKDVELRCDPISGHTALYWYRQSLGQGLEFLIYFQGNSAPDKSGLPSDRFSAERTGGSVSTLTIQRTQQEDSAVYLCASSPALGNTIYFGEGSWLTVV.

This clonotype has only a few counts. CDR3 loop: CAWSIRDRGHSPLHF. CDR3 bases: TGTGCCTGGAGTATCCGGGACAGGGGGCATTCACCCCTCCACTTT. This chain links TRBV30 with TRBJ1-6; 12 nucleotides match TRBD1. Germline-derived CDR1 and CDR2 are GTSNPN and SVGIG (reference sequence). With 2 bases clipped from V and 8 bases from J, the junction kept 4 bases outside the gene matches. The CDR3 totals 15 residues. Together with reference TRBV30 and TRBJ1-6, the CDR3 gives the full variable domain: SQTIHQWPATLVQPVGSPLSLECTVEGTSNPNLYWYRQAAGRGLQLLFYSVGIGQISSEVPQNLSASRPQDRQFILSSKKLLLSDSGFYLCAWSIRDRGHSPLHFGNGTRLTVT.

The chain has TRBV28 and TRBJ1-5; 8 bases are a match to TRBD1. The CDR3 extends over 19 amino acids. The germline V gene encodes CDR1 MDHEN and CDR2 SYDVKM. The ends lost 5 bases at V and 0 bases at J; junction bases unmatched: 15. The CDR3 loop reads CASSTEDRGVMRSNQPQHF. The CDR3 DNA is TGTGCCAGCAGTACCGAAGACAGGGGAGTAATGCGTAGCAATCAGCCCCAGCATTTT.

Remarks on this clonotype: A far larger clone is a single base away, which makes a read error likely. The CDR3 DNA reads TGTGCCAGCAGAAAGGCTAGCGGGAGTGATGAGCAGTACTTC. It encodes CASRKASGSDEQYF. The genes are TRBV2 and TRBJ2-3, with 10 bases aligning to TRBD2. Judging by the DNA end, TRBJ2-7 fits better; the J call may be wrong. The CDR3 is 14 amino acids. Germline CDR1 and CDR2: SNHLY and FYNNEI.

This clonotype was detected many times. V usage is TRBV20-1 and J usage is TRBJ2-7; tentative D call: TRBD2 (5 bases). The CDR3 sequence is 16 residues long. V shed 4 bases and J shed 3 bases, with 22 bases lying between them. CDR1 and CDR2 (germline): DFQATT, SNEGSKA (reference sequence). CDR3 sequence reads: CSATRGGGSNIYEQYF. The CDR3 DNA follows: TGCAGTGCTACTCGCGGCGGCGGGTCCAACATCTACGAGCAGTACTTC.

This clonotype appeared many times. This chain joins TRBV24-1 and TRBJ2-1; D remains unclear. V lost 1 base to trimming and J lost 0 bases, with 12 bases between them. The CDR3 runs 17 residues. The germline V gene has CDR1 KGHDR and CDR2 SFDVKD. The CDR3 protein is CATSDLKAANSYNEQFF. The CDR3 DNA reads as TGTGCCACCAGTGATTTAAAAGCAGCAAACTCCTACAATGAGCAGTTCTTC.

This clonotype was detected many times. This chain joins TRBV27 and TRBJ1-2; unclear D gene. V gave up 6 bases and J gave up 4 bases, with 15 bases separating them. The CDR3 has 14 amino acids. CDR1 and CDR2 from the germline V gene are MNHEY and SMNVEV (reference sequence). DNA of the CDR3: TGTGCCAGCAGCCCCGTAGCGGCAATCTATGGCTACACCTTC. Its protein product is CASSPVAAIYGYTF.

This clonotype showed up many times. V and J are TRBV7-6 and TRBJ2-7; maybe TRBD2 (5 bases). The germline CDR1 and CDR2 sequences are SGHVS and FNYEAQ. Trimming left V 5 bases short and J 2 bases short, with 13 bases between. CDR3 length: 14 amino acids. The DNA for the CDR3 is TGTGCCAGCAGCGCCGGACGGGGTACCTACGAGCAGTACTTC. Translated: CASSAGRGTYEQYF. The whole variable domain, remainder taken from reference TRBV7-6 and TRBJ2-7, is GAGVSQSPRYKVTKRGQDVALRCDPISGHVSLYWYRQALGQGPEFLTYFNYEAQQDKSGLPNDRFSAERPEGSISTLTIQRTEQRDSAMYRCASSAGRGTYEQYFGPGTRLTVT.

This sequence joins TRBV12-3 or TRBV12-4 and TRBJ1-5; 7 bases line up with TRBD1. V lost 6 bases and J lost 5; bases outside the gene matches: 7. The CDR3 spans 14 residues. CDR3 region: CASRSQGWDQPQHF. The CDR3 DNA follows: TGTGCCAGCAGATCACAGGGGTGGGATCAGCCCCAGCATTTT.

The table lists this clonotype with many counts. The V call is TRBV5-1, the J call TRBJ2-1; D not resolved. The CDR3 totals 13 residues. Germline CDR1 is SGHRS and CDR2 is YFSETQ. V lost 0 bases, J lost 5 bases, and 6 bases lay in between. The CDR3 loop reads CASSLVLDNEQFF. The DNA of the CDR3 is TGCGCCAGCAGCTTGGTCCTAGACAATGAGCAGTTCTTC.

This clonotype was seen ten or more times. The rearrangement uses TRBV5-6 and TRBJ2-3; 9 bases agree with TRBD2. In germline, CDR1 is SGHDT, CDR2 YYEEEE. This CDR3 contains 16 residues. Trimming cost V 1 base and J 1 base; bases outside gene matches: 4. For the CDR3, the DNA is TGTGCCAGCAGCTTGACAGCGGGGGGCCGCACAGATACGCAGTATTTT. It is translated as CASSLTAGGRTDTQYF.

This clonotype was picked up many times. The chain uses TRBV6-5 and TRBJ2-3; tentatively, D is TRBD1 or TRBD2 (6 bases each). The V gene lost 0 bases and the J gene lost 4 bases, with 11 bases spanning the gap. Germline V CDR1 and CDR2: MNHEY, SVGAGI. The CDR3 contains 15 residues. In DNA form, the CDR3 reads TGTGCCAGCAGTTACTCGATCGGGGGCGCAGATACGCAGTATTTT. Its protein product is CASSYSIGGADTQYF.

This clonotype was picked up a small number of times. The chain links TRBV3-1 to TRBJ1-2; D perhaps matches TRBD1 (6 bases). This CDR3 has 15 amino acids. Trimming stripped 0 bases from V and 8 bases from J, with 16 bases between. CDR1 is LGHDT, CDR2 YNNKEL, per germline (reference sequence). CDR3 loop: CASSQEIRGGHGYTF. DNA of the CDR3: TGTGCCAGCAGCCAAGAGATACGTGGGGGGCACGGCTACACCTTC.

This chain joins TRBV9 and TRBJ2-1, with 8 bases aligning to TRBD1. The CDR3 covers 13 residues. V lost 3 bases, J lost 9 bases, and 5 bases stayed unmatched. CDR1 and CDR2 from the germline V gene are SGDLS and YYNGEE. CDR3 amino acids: CASSATGESEQFF. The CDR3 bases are TGTGCCAGCAGCGCGACAGGGGAGAGTGAGCAGTTCTTC.

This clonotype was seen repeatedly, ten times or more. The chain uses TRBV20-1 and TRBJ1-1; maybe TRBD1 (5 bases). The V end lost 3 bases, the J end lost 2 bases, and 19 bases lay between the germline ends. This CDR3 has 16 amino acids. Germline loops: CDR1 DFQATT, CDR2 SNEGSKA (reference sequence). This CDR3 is CSASPPRGVKNTEAFF. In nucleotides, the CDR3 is TGCAGTGCTAGTCCGCCTCGGGGGGTTAAAAACACTGAAGCTTTCTTT.

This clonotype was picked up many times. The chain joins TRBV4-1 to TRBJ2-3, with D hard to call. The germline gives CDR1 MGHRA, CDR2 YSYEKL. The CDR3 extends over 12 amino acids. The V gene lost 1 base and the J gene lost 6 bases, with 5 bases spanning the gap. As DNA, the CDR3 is TGCGCCAGCAGCCAAGTTTTGGATACGCAGTATTTT. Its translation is CASSQVLDTQYF.